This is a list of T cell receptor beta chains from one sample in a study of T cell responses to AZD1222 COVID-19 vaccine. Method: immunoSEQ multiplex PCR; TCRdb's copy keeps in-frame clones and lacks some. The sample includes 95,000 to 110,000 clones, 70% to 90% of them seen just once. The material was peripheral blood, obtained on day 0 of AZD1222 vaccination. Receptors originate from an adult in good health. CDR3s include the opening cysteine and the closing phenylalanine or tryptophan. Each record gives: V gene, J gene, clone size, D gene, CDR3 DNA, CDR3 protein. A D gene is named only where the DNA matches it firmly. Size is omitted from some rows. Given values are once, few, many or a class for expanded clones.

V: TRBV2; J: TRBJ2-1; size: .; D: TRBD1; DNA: TGTGCCAGCAGTAAACTCCGGGACAGGGGGTTTAATGAGCAGTTCTTC; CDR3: CASSKLRDRGFNEQFF
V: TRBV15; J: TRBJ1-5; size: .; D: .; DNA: TGTGCCACCAGCAGAGATTATCAGCCCCAGCATTTT; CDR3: CATSRDYQPQHF
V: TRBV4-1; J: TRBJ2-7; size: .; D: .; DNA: TGCGCCAGCAGCCCCAGGTCCGCCGGGCCTCACGAGCAGTACTTC; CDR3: CASSPRSAGPHEQYF
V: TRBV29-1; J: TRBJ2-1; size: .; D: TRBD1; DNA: TGCAGCGTTGAAGATCGACAGGGACGCTCCTACAATGAGCAGTTCTTC; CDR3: CSVEDRQGRSYNEQFF
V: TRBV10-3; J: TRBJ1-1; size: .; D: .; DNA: TGTGCCATCAGTGACGGGACGGTGAACACTGAAGCTTTCTTT; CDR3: CAISDGTVNTEAFF
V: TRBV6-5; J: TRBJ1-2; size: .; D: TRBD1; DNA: TGTGCCAGCAGACCCAGGGGGCAGGACTATGGCTACACCTTC; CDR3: CASRPRGQDYGYTF
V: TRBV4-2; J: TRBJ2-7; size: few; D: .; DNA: TGTGCCAGCAGCCAAGAGGTGGATTACGAGCAGTACTTC; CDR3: CASSQEVDYEQYF
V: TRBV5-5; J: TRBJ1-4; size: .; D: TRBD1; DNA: TGTGCCAGCAGCACCGGGACAGGGGGCATTAATAATGAAAAACTGTTTTTT; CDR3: CASSTGTGGINNEKLFF
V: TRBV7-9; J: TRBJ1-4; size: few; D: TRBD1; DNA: TGTGCCAGCAGCAATCAGGGGGCGAGGGTTTTT; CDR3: CASSNQGARVF
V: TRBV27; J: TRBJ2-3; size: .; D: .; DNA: TGTGCCAGCAGTTCCGCCGACTGGTGGGGGGTTGGCACAGATACGCAGTATTTT; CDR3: CASSSADWWGVGTDTQYF
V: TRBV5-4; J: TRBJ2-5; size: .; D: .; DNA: TGTGCCAGCAGCCTAGAGACAGGACAAGAGACCCAGTACTTC; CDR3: CASSLETGQETQYF
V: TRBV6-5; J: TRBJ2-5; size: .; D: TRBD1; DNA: TGTGCCAGCTCCAGGGGGCAATTGGGAGAGACCCAGTACTTC; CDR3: CASSRGQLGETQYF
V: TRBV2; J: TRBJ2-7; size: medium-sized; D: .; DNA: TGTGCCAGCAGTGAAACGGGGACGGACATCTCCTACGAGCAGTACTTC; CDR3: CASSETGTDISYEQYF
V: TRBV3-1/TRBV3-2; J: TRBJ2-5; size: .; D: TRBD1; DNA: TGTGCCAGCAGCCAAGCGGGACAGGGTGGAGAGACCCAGTACTTC; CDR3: CASSQAGQGGETQYF
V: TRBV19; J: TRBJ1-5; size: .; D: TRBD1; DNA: TGTGCCACCCACCGGACAGGAAGCAATCAGCCCCAGCATTTT; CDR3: CATHRTGSNQPQHF
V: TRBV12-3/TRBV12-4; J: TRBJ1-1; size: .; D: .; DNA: TGTGCCAGCATACCCGTGGGTTACACTGAAGCTTTCTTT; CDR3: CASIPVGYTEAFF
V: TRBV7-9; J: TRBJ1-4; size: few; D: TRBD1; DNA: TGTGCCAGCAGCTCGAAGGGACAGGGGGCGCCTAATGAAAAACTGTTTTTT; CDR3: CASSSKGQGAPNEKLFF
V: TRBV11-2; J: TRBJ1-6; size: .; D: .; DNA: TGTGCCAGCAGCTTAGGGGATAATTCACCCCTCCACTTT; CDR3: CASSLGDNSPLHF
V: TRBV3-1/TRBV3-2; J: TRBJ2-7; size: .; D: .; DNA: TGTGCCAGCAGCCCGATATTTAGCTCCTACGAGCAGTACTTC; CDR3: CASSPIFSSYEQYF
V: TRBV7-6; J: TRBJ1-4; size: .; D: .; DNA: TGTGCCAGCAGCTTATCCCCCTCGGGCGGGTTTAATGAAAAACTGTTTTTT; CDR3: CASSLSPSGGFNEKLFF
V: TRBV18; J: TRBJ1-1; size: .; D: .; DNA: TGTGCCAGCTCACCTAGGACGGTCACTGAAGCTTTCTTT; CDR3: CASSPRTVTEAFF
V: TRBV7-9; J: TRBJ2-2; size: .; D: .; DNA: TGTGCCAGCAGCCCAGGACTTGGGGACACCGGGGAGCTGTTTTTT; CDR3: CASSPGLGDTGELFF